The 3 T cell receptor beta chains given below trace back to one sample, sequenced in a study of blood T cell repertoires in COVID-19. Sequencing was performed with immunoSEQ multiplex PCR; in TCRdb, only in-frame clones are kept and a portion is missing. The sample lists over 200,000 clones; about four fifths were seen once. The sequencing sample was made of PBMCs or T cells enriched from blood (not recorded which). Source of these receptors: a man aged 55 to 70 who had recovered from COVID-19.

V is TRBV4-3 and J is TRBJ2-2; D is ambiguous. Germline values: CDR1 LGHNA, CDR2 YSLEER. Trimming removed 0 bases at V and 8 bases at J, with 7 bases between. The CDR3 runs 13 residues. Written as DNA, the CDR3 is TGCGCCAGCAGCCAAGACTTTTCGGGGGAGCTGTTTTTT. Protein product: CASSQDFSGELFF.

V usage is TRBV10-3 and J usage is TRBJ1-6; a weak D match, TRBD1 (6 bases). Germline-derived CDR1 and CDR2 are ENHRY and SYGVKD. This CDR3 contains 13 residues. The V end lost 11 bases, the J end lost 11 bases, and 19 bases lay between the germline ends. The CDR3 loop reads CAVSEGVRAPLHF. CDR3 nucleotide sequence: TGTGCCGTATCCGAGGGGGTCCGGGCACCCCTCCACTTT.

V usage is TRBV6-5 and J usage is TRBJ2-7; the D is unclear. V lost 6 bases and J 4 bases, leaving 19 bases between the germline ends. CDR1 and CDR2 (germline): MNHEY, SVGAGI. The CDR3 is made up of 15 amino acids. The CDR3 DNA follows: TGTGCCAGCAGGACCGACGGAAAGCGTATTTACGAGCAGTACTTC. It is translated as CASRTDGKRIYEQYF.